Below are 28 T cell receptor beta chains sequenced from a single sample in a study of blood T cells in healthy people across ages (dated by TCRdb to 2013 to 2016). The library was obtained by 5' RACE. Sequencer: Illumina HiSeq 2500. A second roughly 6 to 11 cycle PCR used a sample-barcoded 5' primer and a J-beta primer mix. Using fastp at Q25 and MiXCR, TCRdb reprocessed the public reads and kept productive beta chains. All rows with the same CDR3 protein become a single entry with the most common DNA and genes. Across this sample there are 600,000 to 850,000 distinct CDR3 sequences, with 40% to 45% seen only once. Jointly, the top ten make up roughly 19% of the sample. The specimen was blood. The receptors stem from a woman aged 60-70 years in good health.

This clonotype was seen more than once but under ten times. The V and J genes are TRBV20-1 and TRBJ2-5; 9 positions agree with TRBD2. V shed 5 bases, J shed 2 bases, and the junction held 3 bases outside the gene matches. Germline V gene sequence: CDR1 DFQATT, CDR2 SNEGSKA (reference sequence). This CDR3 contains 13 residues. DNA of the CDR3: TGCAGTGCTGGTAGCGGGGGACAAGAGACCCAGTACTTC. This encodes CSAGSGGQETQYF.

The rearrangement links TRBV6-1 to TRBJ1-1; D is uncertain. Germline lookup yields CDR1 MNHNS and CDR2 SASEGT. This CDR3 comprises 13 residues. The germline V and J ends were trimmed by 6 bases and 7 bases, with 15 bases remaining between them. Here the CDR3 DNA reads TGTGCCAGCAGGGAACGACAAACCTTTGAAGCTTTCTTT. This translates into CASRERQTFEAFF.

This chain uses TRBV11-3 with TRBJ2-1; 8 nucleotides agree with TRBD2. Trimming at V came to 2 bases and at J to 7 bases, leaving 10 bases not matched to a gene. The V gene's germline CDR1 is SGHNT and CDR2 YENEEA. The length of the CDR3 is 16 residues. The CDR3 is CASSLRSGSSGNEQFF. The CDR3 DNA follows: TGTGCCAGCAGCTTAAGGAGCGGGAGTTCGGGGAATGAGCAGTTCTTC. The full variable domain, its missing parts supplied by reference TRBV11-3 and TRBJ2-1, is EAGVVQSPRYKIIEKKQPVAFWCNPISGHNTLYWYLQNLGQGPELLIRYENEEAVDDSQLPKDRFSAERLKGVDSTLKIQPAELGDSAVYLCASSLRSGSSGNEQFFGPGTRLTVL.

The DNA of the CDR3 is TGTGCCTGGAGTGTAACCGGACAGAACAATGAGCAGTTCTTC. This sequence encodes CAWSVTGQNNEQFF. The chain has TRBV30 and TRBJ2-1; possibly TRBD1 for D (6 bases). Germline CDR1 and CDR2: GTSNPN and SVGIG (reference sequence). Trimming removed 0 bases at V and 5 bases at J, with 11 bases between. This CDR3 comprises 14 residues.

The chain combines TRBV27 with TRBJ2-3; the match to TRBD2 covers 13 bases. This CDR3 comprises 17 residues. J was trimmed by 5 bases and V by 4 bases; bases with no gene match: 9. The germline V gene has CDR1 MNHEY and CDR2 SMNVEV (reference sequence). The CDR3 loop is CASSSGLAGDGRDTQYF. Written as DNA, the CDR3 is TGTGCCAGCAGTTCCGGACTAGCGGGAGACGGGAGAGATACGCAGTATTTT.

This clonotype was recorded a few times. This rearrangement joins TRBV7-2 to TRBJ2-2; the match to TRBD2 covers 10 bases. This CDR3 is 15 amino acids long. Looked up from germline, CDR1 is SGHTA and CDR2 is FQGNSA. With 5 bases clipped from V and 4 bases from J, the junction kept 4 bases outside the gene matches. In DNA, the CDR3 is TGTGCCAGCAGCCTGGGACTAGCGCGCACCGGGGAGCTGTTTTTT. Protein product: CASSLGLARTGELFF.

J is TRBJ2-3 and V is TRBV7-2; possibly TRBD1 or TRBD2 for D (6 bases each). The CDR3 contains 11 residues. Germline lookup yields CDR1 SGHTA and CDR2 FQGNSA. V lost 3 bases, J lost 14 bases, and 12 bases lay in between. Here the CDR3 DNA reads TGTGCCAGCAGCTTGGGGGGCTGGTGGTATTTT. Translated: CASSLGGWWYF.

The CDR3 here is CSARATSGGAKDTQYF. The CDR3 region has the DNA TGCAGTGCTAGAGCGACTAGCGGGGGGGCGAAAGATACGCAGTATTTT. The V call is TRBV20-1, the J call TRBJ2-3; 14 nucleotides match TRBD2. V lost 1 base to trimming and J lost 5 bases; unmatched junction nucleotides: 5. Germline V gene sequence: CDR1 DFQATT, CDR2 SNEGSKA (reference sequence). The CDR3 runs 16 residues.

There are many counts of this clonotype. The V gene is TRBV5-1, the J gene TRBJ2-3, with D unclear. The CDR3 extends over 14 amino acids. Germline assignment: CDR1 SGHRS and CDR2 YFSETQ. Between the trimmed V and J ends, which lost 3 bases and 4 bases, there was a span of 12 bases. The DNA of the CDR3 is TGCGCCAGCAGCTCAAGGACCACTTCAGATACGCAGTATTTT. This codes for CASSSRTTSDTQYF.

This chain uses TRBV12-3 or TRBV12-4 with TRBJ1-2; 7 bases agree with TRBD1. This CDR3 has 12 residues. V lost 7 bases, J lost 5 bases, and 4 bases stayed unmatched. CDR3 region: CASTGTVYGYTF. The DNA for the CDR3 is TGTGCCAGCACCGGGACAGTTTATGGCTACACCTTC.

The chain carries TRBV29-1 and TRBJ2-3, with 15 positions matching TRBD2. Trimming removed 8 bases from V and 5 bases from J; junction bases left unmatched: 5. The CDR3 runs to 14 residues. Germline assignment: CDR1 SQVTM and CDR2 ANQGSEA. This chain's CDR3 is CSSRTSGGVDTQYF. The CDR3 DNA is TGCAGCTCAAGGACTAGCGGGGGGGTAGATACGCAGTATTTT.

The chain has TRBV5-5 and TRBJ2-7; 7 bases align to TRBD1. V was pared by 3 bases and J by 9 bases, with 3 bases of the junction left unmatched. This CDR3 contains 11 residues. CDR1 is SGHKS, CDR2 YYEKEE, per germline (reference sequence). This CDR3 reads CASSSTGWQYF. The CDR3 nucleotides read TGTGCCAGCAGCTCGACAGGGTGGCAGTACTTC. The full variable domain, completed using reference TRBV5-5 and TRBJ2-7, is DAGVTQSPTHLIKTRGQQVTLRCSPISGHKSVSWYQQVLGQGPQFIFQYYEKEERGRGNFPDRFSARQFPNYSSELNVNALLLGDSALYLCASSSTGWQYFGPGTRLTVT.

The chain couples TRBV20-1 to TRBJ2-1; 9 bases agree with TRBD2. CDR3 length: 14 amino acids. Germline assignment: CDR1 DFQATT and CDR2 SNEGSKA (reference sequence). The junction had 3 bases not matched to a gene; V was cut back by 0 bases and J by 6 bases. CDR3: CSARDQRGVNEQFF. As DNA, the CDR3 is TGCAGTGCTAGAGATCAGCGGGGGGTCAATGAGCAGTTCTTC.

The rearrangement joins TRBV7-2 to TRBJ2-7; TRBD2 matches 7 bases. CDR1 and CDR2 from the germline V gene are SGHTA and FQGNSA. V shed 0 bases, J shed 5 bases, and the junction held 4 bases outside the gene matches. The CDR3 has 14 residues. The CDR3 region is CASSLAISGNEQYF. As DNA, the CDR3 is TGTGCCAGCAGCTTAGCGATAAGCGGGAACGAGCAGTACTTC.

On this clonotype: It may be a read error: a sequence one base away is much more abundant. This chain connects TRBV11-1 to TRBJ2-5; no clear D. This CDR3 has 13 amino acids. Germline values: CDR1 SGHAT, CDR2 FQDESV (reference sequence). The CDR3 region has the DNA TGTGCCAACAGCCCCCCGTTGGAAGAGACCCAGTACTTC. This translates into CANSPPLEETQYF.

This clonotype turned up a few times. The chain has TRBV7-8 and TRBJ2-3; 8 nucleotides line up with TRBD1. This CDR3 is built from 14 residues. Germline assignment: CDR1 SGHVS and CDR2 FQNEAQ. V was clipped by 4 bases and J by 6 bases; unmatched bases: 6. The CDR3 nucleotides are TGTGCCAGCAGCTGGACAGGGACGGGGGATACGCAGTATTTT. Its translation: CASSWTGTGDTQYF.

The gene calls are TRBV29-1 and TRBJ1-1; 8 nucleotides line up with TRBD1. J was trimmed by 6 bases and V by 7 bases; bases with no gene match: 25. CDR3 size: 18 residues. Per germline, CDR1 SQVTM and CDR2 ANQGSEA. CDR3 in amino acids: CSASVWTGSENVHSEAFF. CDR3 DNA sequence: TGCAGCGCCTCTGTATGGACAGGGTCTGAGAATGTTCATTCTGAAGCTTTCTTT.

The chain recombines TRBV24-1 with TRBJ2-1, with D tentatively TRBD2 (5 bases). V shed 4 bases and J shed 14 bases, with 11 bases lying between them. This CDR3 has 11 amino acids. Germline V gene lookup returns CDR1 KGHDR and CDR2 SFDVKD. In nucleotides, the CDR3 is TGTGCCACCAGTGAACCGGGAAGGGAGTTCTTC. It specifies CATSEPGREFF.

The chain carries TRBV5-4 and TRBJ2-5; D is unclear. Trimming took off 4 bases at V and 0 bases at J, with 7 bases between the two ends. CDR1 SGHNT and CDR2 YYREEE come from the germline V gene (reference sequence). This CDR3 has 13 residues. The CDR3 protein is CASSRGNQETQYF. The CDR3 DNA reads TGTGCCAGCAGCCGAGGAAACCAAGAGACCCAGTACTTC.

The rearrangement uses TRBV2 and TRBJ2-6; D gene ambiguous. CDR3 length: 14 residues. With 1 base removed from V and 6 bases from J, the gap between germline ends came to 7 bases. CDR1 and CDR2 (germline): SNHLY, FYNNEI. The CDR3 region is CASSEGVKANVLTF. DNA of the CDR3: TGTGCCAGCAGTGAAGGCGTAAAGGCCAACGTCCTGACTTTC.

V is TRBV20-1 and J is TRBJ1-4, with D unclear. Per the germline V gene, CDR1 is DFQATT and CDR2 is SNEGSKA (reference sequence). The CDR3 is 12 amino acids. The V end was cut by 0 bases, the J end by 11 bases, with 10 bases between. CDR3 loop: CSAREVDLKLFF. The CDR3 bases are TGCAGTGCTAGAGAGGTAGACCTGAAACTGTTTTTT.

V usage is TRBV3-1 and J usage is TRBJ2-5, with D uncertain. CDR3 length equals 13 residues. V was clipped by 2 bases and J by 3 bases, with 7 bases between them. Germline CDR1 LGHDT, CDR2 YNNKEL (reference sequence). The CDR3 coding sequence is TGTGCCAGCAGCCAAAGGGTAAAAGAGACCCAGTACTTC. Amino acid sequence: CASSQRVKETQYF.

The chain employs TRBV20-1 and TRBJ2-4; TRBD2 matches at 10 bases. The J call may be incorrect, as the DNA end agrees better with TRBJ2-7. Germline lookup yields CDR1 DFQATT and CDR2 SNEGSKA (reference sequence). The CDR3 is 16 residues long. The CDR3 nucleotides are TGCAGTGCTAGAGATTCCCCTAGCGGGAGTTCATTCGAGCAGTACTTC. Amino acid sequence: CSARDSPSGSSFEQYF.

This sequence joins TRBV7-2 and TRBJ2-2, with a tentative D call TRBD2 (6 bases). V was cut by 0 bases and J by 7 bases, with 12 bases left in between. CDR1 is SGHTA and CDR2 is FQGNSA in the germline V gene. This CDR3 region has 15 residues. In nucleotides, the CDR3 is TGTGCCAGCAGCTTAGCGCCGGGGGTAGGCGGGGAGCTGTTTTTT. Encoded protein: CASSLAPGVGGELFF.

The V call is TRBV20-1, the J call TRBJ1-1; D gene uncertain. V dropped 3 bases and J dropped 6 bases, with 11 bases sitting between them. Germline-derived CDR1 and CDR2 are DFQATT and SNEGSKA (reference sequence). The CDR3 spans 12 residues. The CDR3 spells CSARFAGAEAFF. CDR3 sequence (DNA): TGCAGTGCTAGGTTTGCGGGTGCTGAAGCTTTCTTT.

This clonotype was counted between two and nine times. This chain links TRBV6-5 with TRBJ2-7; 7 bases map to TRBD1. The germline V gene has CDR1 MNHEY and CDR2 SVGAGI. The CDR3 totals 17 residues. V dropped 0 bases and J dropped 0; count of bases not matched to a gene: 8. The CDR3 reads CASSYSGDSSSSYEQYF. CDR3 DNA sequence: TGTGCCAGCAGTTACTCGGGGGACAGCTCTAGCTCCTACGAGCAGTACTTC.

The chain carries TRBV29-1 and TRBJ2-1, with TRBD2 matching over 14 bases. The germline V gene encodes CDR1 SQVTM and CDR2 ANQGSEA. The CDR3 is 19 residues long. J was trimmed by 4 bases and V by 6 bases; bases with no gene match: 17. CDR3 sequence (DNA): TGCAGCGTAGAATGGTCCCGTGGGACTAGCGGGAGAGATTACAATGAGCAGTTCTTC. Protein product: CSVEWSRGTSGRDYNEQFF.

This clonotype was seen a handful of times. V usage is TRBV5-1 and J usage is TRBJ1-2; D is undetermined. Trimming pared 1 base from V and 4 bases from J, leaving 14 bases between. The CDR3 is 15 residues long. CDR1 and CDR2 (germline): SGHRS, YFSETQ. The CDR3 nucleotides read TGCGCCAGCAGCTTGAATTCTGAAAGCAGCTATGGCTACACCTTC. Protein product: CASSLNSESSYGYTF. Full variable domain (outside the CDR3, taken from reference TRBV5-1 and TRBJ1-2): KAGVTQTPRYLIKTRGQQVTLSCSPISGHRSVSWYQQTPGQGLQFLFEYFSETQRNKGNFPGRFSGRQFSNSRSEMNVSTLELGDSALYLCASSLNSESSYGYTFGSGTRLTVV.